Below are 32 T cell receptor beta chains sequenced from a single sample in a study of blood T cell repertoires in COVID-19. This table comes from immunoSEQ multiplex PCR, and its TCRdb copy is limited to in-frame clones, with some not included. This sample has 100,000 to 150,000 clones, with 75% to 90% found just once. The sample consisted of peripheral blood. The receptors were sampled from an older man with active or convalescent COVID-19.

This clone was seen more than once but under ten times. This chain links TRBV6-1 with TRBJ2-2; 8 bases agree with TRBD2. Germline CDR1 and CDR2: MNHNS and SASEGT. This CDR3 comprises 16 residues. The ends lost 2 bases at V and 5 bases at J; junction bases unmatched: 7. The CDR3 spells CASSEQVTSVTGELFF. CDR3 DNA sequence: TGTGCCAGCAGTGAACAGGTGACTAGCGTAACCGGGGAGCTGTTTTTT.

In its sample, this clone was seen once. The chain joins TRBV11-1 to TRBJ2-5; 8 positions match TRBD1. Germline values: CDR1 SGHAT, CDR2 FQDESV (reference sequence). The CDR3 covers 15 residues. With V trimmed by 5 bases and J by 3 bases, 8 bases remained unmatched. The CDR3 nucleotides are TGTGCCAGCAGCCACGGACAGGGCCGGGAAGAGACCCAGTACTTC. This gives the protein CASSHGQGREETQYF.

This chain joins TRBV2 and TRBJ2-7; D perhaps matches TRBD2 (6 bases). V shed 4 bases and J shed 2 bases, with 12 bases lying between them. The CDR3 sequence is 14 residues long. Germline CDR1 is SNHLY and CDR2 is FYNNEI. CDR3 sequence reads: CASSVGGNTYEQYF. DNA of the CDR3: TGTGCCAGCAGTGTCGGAGGGAATACCTACGAGCAGTACTTC.

Of note for this clone: Germline and junction disagree at one end, which may indicate a read error. The chain couples TRBV24-1 to TRBJ1-2, with D perhaps TRBD1 (5 bases). Per the germline V gene, CDR1 is KGHDR and CDR2 is SFDVKD. CDR3 length equals 13 residues. The chain's CDR3 is CATRPSGNSGYTF. The CDR3, as DNA: TGTGCCACCAGGCCTTCAGGGAACTCTGGCTACACCTTC.

The V call is TRBV13, the J call TRBJ2-3; unclear D gene. Trimming shortened V by 5 bases and J by 0 bases, and 3 bases separated the two germline ends. The CDR3 consists of 12 residues. In germline, CDR1 is PRHDT, CDR2 FYEKMQ (reference sequence). Here the CDR3 DNA reads TGTGCCAGCAGCCCAAGCACAGATACGCAGTATTTT. The encoded protein is CASSPSTDTQYF.

This clone was detected many times. The chain has TRBV2 and TRBJ2-1; TRBD2 matches at 9 bases. Germline assignment: CDR1 SNHLY and CDR2 FYNNEI. This CDR3 comprises 16 residues. V shed 1 base, J shed 4 bases, and the junction held 5 bases outside the gene matches. The CDR3 spells CASSEVRLAVYNEQFF. The CDR3, as DNA: TGTGCCAGCAGTGAAGTAAGACTAGCGGTTTACAATGAGCAGTTCTTC.

The chain is built from TRBV7-9 and TRBJ1-3; TRBD1 matches at 7 bases. CDR3 length equals 14 residues. The V gene end was trimmed by 5 bases and the J gene end by 1 base; junction bases not matched to a gene: 2. CDR1 is SEHNR and CDR2 is FQNEAQ in the germline V gene (reference sequence). The CDR3 DNA is TGTGCCAGCAGCCCGGACAGGTCTGGAAACACCATATATTTT. Translated, it gives CASSPDRSGNTIYF.

V is TRBV30 and J is TRBJ1-5, with D possibly being TRBD1 (5 bases). The CDR3 has 15 residues. Germline V gene lookup returns CDR1 GTSNPN and CDR2 SVGIG (reference sequence). Trimming removed 3 bases from V and 0 bases from J, with 12 bases in between. The CDR3 sequence is CAWSRGGYSNQPQHF. The CDR3 region has the DNA TGTGCCTGGAGCCGGGGGGGATATAGCAATCAGCCCCAGCATTTT.

This chain connects TRBV19 to TRBJ2-1; possible D gene TRBD2, 6 bases. The length of the CDR3 is 13 residues. With 7 bases removed from V and 7 bases from J, the gap between germline ends came to 14 bases. The germline gives CDR1 LNHDA, CDR2 SQIVND (reference sequence). CDR3: CASTASEGNEQFF. The CDR3 DNA reads as TGTGCCAGTACCGCTAGCGAGGGGAATGAGCAGTTCTTC. Supplemented by reference TRBV19 and TRBJ2-1, the full variable domain reads DGGITQSPKYLFRKEGQNVTLSCEQNLNHDAMYWYRQDPGQGLRLIYYSQIVNDFQKGDIAEGYSVSREKKESFPLTVTSAQKNPTAFYLCASTASEGNEQFFGPGTRLTVL.

This clone was recorded only once. This sequence joins TRBV7-3 and TRBJ1-2; TRBD1 might be the D (5 bases). CDR1 and CDR2 (germline): SGHTA, FQGTGA. This CDR3 comprises 13 residues. Deletions cut 6 bases from V and 8 bases from J, with 16 bases between. The CDR3 here is CASSPGGGRGYTF. The DNA of the CDR3 is TGTGCCAGCAGTCCTGGCGGGGGGAGAGGCTACACCTTC.

The chain has TRBV6-1 and TRBJ2-4; 10 bases agree with TRBD2. Germline trimming cut 4 bases from V and 0 bases from J; bases unmatched to any gene: 9. Per germline, CDR1 MNHNS and CDR2 SASEGT. The CDR3 has 18 amino acids. The CDR3 region has the DNA TGTGCCAGCAGTGGGTCTAGCGGGAGTCCGAGAGCCAAAAACATTCAGTACTTC. It encodes CASSGSSGSPRAKNIQYF.

J is TRBJ2-1 and V is TRBV27; 7 bases line up with TRBD2. The CDR3 totals 15 residues. V lost 6 bases, J lost 6 bases, and 11 bases stayed unmatched. Germline CDR1 is MNHEY and CDR2 is SMNVEV (reference sequence). The CDR3 sequence is CASRGVIGGSNEQFF. CDR3 DNA sequence: TGTGCCAGCAGGGGCGTCATCGGCGGGAGCAATGAGCAGTTCTTC.

The chain combines TRBV19 with TRBJ2-7; no clear D gene. V lost 5 bases and J 1 base, leaving 12 bases between the germline ends. Germline V gene lookup returns CDR1 LNHDA and CDR2 SQIVND (reference sequence). CDR3 size: 14 residues. The CDR3: CASSSRWRSYEQYF. For the CDR3, the DNA is TGTGCCAGTAGTTCCCGGTGGCGGTCCTACGAGCAGTACTTC.

The chain carries TRBV5-1 and TRBJ2-1; 7 positions agree with TRBD2. The CDR3 has 16 residues. Germline CDR1 SGHRS, CDR2 YFSETQ. Trimming took 2 bases from V and 7 from J; bases not matched to a gene: 12. CDR3 nucleotide sequence: TGCGCCAGCAGCTTCAATCCCGGGGGGTTAGGGAATGAGCAGTTCTTC. Protein product: CASSFNPGGLGNEQFF.

This clone was recorded once. The J gene is TRBJ2-1, the V gene TRBV7-9, with a tentative D call TRBD2 (5 bases). This CDR3 comprises 14 residues. Germline loops: CDR1 SEHNR, CDR2 FQNEAQ (reference sequence). V lost 8 bases and J 4 bases, leaving 15 bases between the germline ends. The CDR3 region has the DNA TGTGCCAGCGAGAGGGTCTCGCCATACAATGAGCAGTTCTTC. Its protein product is CASERVSPYNEQFF.

This chain connects TRBV3-1 (or the pseudogene TRBV3-2) to TRBJ1-4; D call uncertain. This CDR3 is built from 16 residues. Germline-derived CDR1 and CDR2 are LGHDT and YNNKEL (reference sequence). Trimming stripped 4 bases from V and 4 bases from J, with 16 bases between. The CDR3 DNA reads TGTGCCAGCAGCCCGAGGGCCCTTCGGGTTAATGAAAAACTGTTTTTT. This encodes CASSPRALRVNEKLFF.

As to this clone: Within the sample, other DNA sequences also encode this same CDR3. The chain recombines TRBV9 with TRBJ1-5; tentative D call: TRBD1 (6 bases). Germline assignment: CDR1 SGDLS and CDR2 YYNGEE. The CDR3 totals 14 residues. Trimming left V 0 bases short and J 2 bases short, with 6 bases between. This CDR3 reads CASSVGQGNQPQHF. In DNA, the CDR3 is TGTGCCAGCAGCGTAGGACAGGGCAATCAGCCCCAGCATTTT.

The rearrangement uses TRBV9 and TRBJ2-3; TRBD2 agrees at 9 bases. Germline CDR1 and CDR2: SGDLS and YYNGEE. Trimming took 3 bases from V and 2 from J; bases not matched to a gene: 10. The length of the CDR3 is 17 residues. CDR3 nucleotide sequence: TGTGCCAGCAGCGACCCAAGGGCTAGCGGGAACACAGATACGCAGTATTTT. Translated, it gives CASSDPRASGNTDTQYF.

This sequence joins TRBV27 and TRBJ2-7; a possible D gene is TRBD1 (6 bases). Trimming took off 3 bases at V and 2 bases at J, with 11 bases between the two ends. This CDR3 spans 14 amino acids. CDR1 and CDR2 (germline): MNHEY, SMNVEV (reference sequence). CDR3 amino acids: CASSFPGTTYEQYF. As DNA, the CDR3 is TGTGCCAGCAGTTTCCCTGGGACAACCTACGAGCAGTACTTC.

The chain combines TRBV19 with TRBJ2-3; 9 positions match TRBD2. CDR3 length: 17 residues. J gave up 1 base and V 4 bases, and 9 bases lay outside the gene matches. Germline V lookup: CDR1 LNHDA, CDR2 SQIVND (reference sequence). The CDR3 here is CASSTDVAGVGTDTQYF. In nucleotides, the CDR3 is TGTGCCAGTAGTACCGACGTAGCGGGAGTAGGCACAGATACGCAGTATTTT. Variable domain in full (rest from reference TRBV19 and TRBJ2-3): DGGITQSPKYLFRKEGQNVTLSCEQNLNHDAMYWYRQDPGQGLRLIYYSQIVNDFQKGDIAEGYSVSREKKESFPLTVTSAQKNPTAFYLCASSTDVAGVGTDTQYFGPGTRLTVL.

V gene TRBV11-2 combines with J gene TRBJ2-3, with 13 bases matching TRBD2. The CDR3 totals 16 residues. J lost 4 bases, V lost 5 bases, and 6 bases had no gene match. The V gene's germline CDR1 is SGHAT and CDR2 FQNNGV. Written as DNA, the CDR3 is TGTGCCAGCAGCCCCCGGACTAGCGGGAGTTCAGATACGCAGTATTTT. Its translation is CASSPRTSGSSDTQYF.

This clone came up a few times. V gene TRBV3-1 (or the pseudogene TRBV3-2) combines with J gene TRBJ2-3; tentatively, D is TRBD2 (6 bases). The CDR3 is 16 amino acids. V gave up 2 bases and J gave up 6 bases, with 18 bases separating them. Germline CDR1 LGHDT, CDR2 YNNKEL (reference sequence). The CDR3 region is CASSQFLAGTADTQYF. CDR3 bases: TGTGCCAGCAGCCAATTCTTGGCGGGAACAGCGGATACGCAGTATTTT.

This clone was detected once. The J gene is TRBJ1-1, the V gene TRBV7-9; 9 bases line up with TRBD1. Trimming cost V 3 bases and J 7 bases; bases outside gene matches: 9. This CDR3 contains 15 residues. The germline CDR1 and CDR2 sequences are SEHNR and FQNEAQ (reference sequence). Here the CDR3 reads CASSLGTGRFGEAFF. CDR3 bases: TGTGCCAGCAGCTTGGGGACAGGGCGATTTGGTGAAGCTTTCTTT.

This chain joins TRBV28 and TRBJ1-1; D unresolved. V lost 2 bases and J 1 base, leaving 8 bases between the germline ends. The CDR3 length is 14 residues. Germline V CDR1 and CDR2: MDHEN, SYDVKM. CDR3 DNA sequence: TGTGCCAGCAGTTTAATCATCCCGAACACTGAAGCTTTCTTT. Its translation: CASSLIIPNTEAFF.

CDR3 sequence: CASSREAGTTEAFF. The CDR3, as DNA: TGTGCCAGCAGCCGGGAGGCAGGGACGACTGAAGCTTTCTTT. V and J are TRBV4-2 and TRBJ1-1; a weak D match, TRBD1 (5 bases). Germline loops: CDR1 LGHNA, CDR2 YNFKEQ. The V and J ends lost 4 bases and 5 bases respectively, with 14 bases between them. This CDR3 spans 14 amino acids.

The rearrangement joins TRBV6-5 to TRBJ2-1; 9 bases are shared with TRBD2. This CDR3 is built from 15 residues. Per the germline V gene, CDR1 is MNHEY and CDR2 is SVGAGI. Trimming removed 6 bases from V and 4 bases from J; junction bases left unmatched: 7. The CDR3 bases are TGTGCCAGCAGCCAGAGACTAGCGGAATACAATGAGCAGTTCTTC. The encoded protein is CASSQRLAEYNEQFF.

This chain links TRBV4-2 with TRBJ2-1, with D perhaps TRBD1 (5 bases). Trimming stripped 4 bases from V and 0 bases from J, with 16 bases between. CDR3 size: 17 residues. CDR1 and CDR2 from the germline V gene are LGHNA and YNFKEQ. CDR3 DNA: TGTGCCAGCAGCCGCCATAATCAGGGTAGCTCCTACAATGAGCAGTTCTTC. Translated, it gives CASSRHNQGSSYNEQFF.

This clone has more than one count but fewer than ten. The V and J genes are TRBV5-1 and TRBJ2-7; TRBD1 aligns across 10 bases. V lost 4 bases and J lost 6; bases outside the gene matches: 7. CDR1 and CDR2 from the germline V gene are SGHRS and YFSETQ. The CDR3 length is 14 residues. The CDR3 coding sequence is TGCGCCAGCAGCCTCCCGGGACAGGGGTCCGAGCAGTACTTC. This codes for CASSLPGQGSEQYF.

The chain couples TRBV19 to TRBJ1-2, with D perhaps matching TRBD1 (5 bases). CDR3 length: 16 amino acids. Germline CDR1 reads LNHDA; CDR2 reads SQIVND (reference sequence). V dropped 4 bases and J dropped 1 base, with 16 bases sitting between them. The CDR3, as DNA: TGTGCCAGTAGTAAGGAAGACGGGGGAGATAACTATGGCTACACCTTC. It translates to CASSKEDGGDNYGYTF.

The rearrangement uses TRBV13 and TRBJ1-2; weak D call: TRBD1 (6 bases). Trimming took off 5 bases at V and 0 bases at J, with 10 bases between the two ends. Germline lookup yields CDR1 PRHDT and CDR2 FYEKMQ (reference sequence). There are 14 residues in the CDR3. The CDR3 bases are TGTGCCAGCAGCCAACAGGGATCTAACTATGGCTACACCTTC. This translates into CASSQQGSNYGYTF.

The CDR3 DNA reads as TGTGCCAGCAGCTCGCAACCGGACTCTATCGAGCAGTTCTTC. Residues: CASSSQPDSIEQFF. This chain joins TRBV3-1 (or the pseudogene TRBV3-2) and TRBJ2-1; weak D call: TRBD2 (5 bases). The CDR3 sequence is 14 residues long. Germline V gene lookup returns CDR1 LGHDT and CDR2 YNNKEL (reference sequence). V was shortened by 5 bases and J by 10 bases, with 18 bases between the two germline ends.

The V call is TRBV6-5, the J call TRBJ2-7; 12 positions agree with TRBD2. V lost 11 bases, J lost 3 bases, and 11 bases stayed unmatched. This CDR3 contains 15 residues. Germline CDR1 and CDR2: MNHEY and SVGAGI. CDR3 protein: CAAGLAGGGGYEQYF. The CDR3 nucleotides are TGTGCCGCGGGGCTAGCGGGAGGGGGGGGCTACGAGCAGTACTTC.